This T cell receptor (beta chain) was found in a study of T-cell reconstitution after alpha-beta-depleted transplantation in children. Unique molecular identifiers featured in how the TCRbeta library was prepared. TCRdb recomputed calls from the PCR reads with MiXCR, one row per CDR3 protein. The sample lists about 610,000 distinct CDR3 sequences, roughly a tenth seen once, with less than 4.5% in the top ten. The CDR3 is made up of 15 amino acids. Trimming removed 5 bases from V and 5 bases from J; junction bases left unmatched: 11. The V gene's germline CDR1 is LGHNA and CDR2 YNFKEQ. The sequencing used PBMCs from the stem cell graft donor, collected from the stem cell graft. The sequence was obtained from a human donor who donated a stem cell graft to a child with acute myeloid leukemia. This sequence joins TRBV4-2 and TRBJ2-7; 8 bases are shared with TRBD2. This chain's CDR3 is CASSGPGLGSHEQYF. CDR3 nucleotides: TGTGCCAGCAGCGGTCCGGGACTAGGATCGCACGAGCAGTACTTC.